A selection of T cell receptor beta chains follows, all from one sample in a study of blood T cell repertoires in COVID-19. The repertoire was sequenced with immunoSEQ multiplex PCR; TCRdb's copy has only in-frame clones and lacks some. The sample lists approximately 58,000 clones, about three quarters occurring once. The sequenced material came from peripheral blood. Receptor source: a man aged 65-85 years with active or convalescent COVID-19. Each CDR3 is given with its conserved first and last residue. Each record gives: CDR3 protein, CDR3 DNA, J gene, D gene, clone size, V gene. The D gene is left open where the match is weak. A row's size may be missing; if present it is once, few, many or a size class.

CDR3 protein: CASRPGGQANYGYTF
CDR3 DNA: TGTGCCAGCAGGCCAGGGGGACAGGCGAACTATGGCTACACCTTC
J gene: TRBJ1-2
D gene: TRBD1
clone size: .
V gene: TRBV7-9

CDR3 protein: CATSDPTSGGYGYTF
CDR3 DNA: TGTGCCACCAGTGATCCCACCTCCGGGGGGTATGGCTACACCTTC
J gene: TRBJ1-2
D gene: .
clone size: .
V gene: TRBV24-1

CDR3 protein: CASSAIRGTGELFF
CDR3 DNA: TGTGCCAGCAGCGCGATAAGGGGTACCGGGGAGCTGTTTTTT
J gene: TRBJ2-2
D gene: .
clone size: .
V gene: TRBV7-9

CDR3 protein: CASSLTSGSTDTQYF
CDR3 DNA: TGTGCCAGCAGCTTAACTAGCGGGAGCACAGATACGCAGTATTTT
J gene: TRBJ2-3
D gene: TRBD2
clone size: .
V gene: TRBV7-2

CDR3 protein: CATSRAQGARATNEKLFF
CDR3 DNA: TGTGCCACCAGCAGAGCCCAGGGGGCGAGGGCAACTAATGAAAAACTGTTTTTT
J gene: TRBJ1-4
D gene: TRBD1
clone size: .
V gene: TRBV15

CDR3 protein: CASSQASGSNEQFF
CDR3 DNA: TGCGCCAGCAGCCAAGCAAGCGGGAGCAATGAGCAGTTCTTC
J gene: TRBJ2-1
D gene: TRBD2
clone size: .
V gene: TRBV4-3

CDR3 protein: CASSLRQGYEQYF
CDR3 DNA: TGTGCCAGCTCACTAAGACAGGGCTACGAGCAGTACTTC
J gene: TRBJ2-7
D gene: TRBD1
clone size: .
V gene: TRBV18

CDR3 protein: CASSLVASVLYNEQFF
CDR3 DNA: TGTGCCAGCAGCTTAGTGGCTAGCGTACTCTACAATGAGCAGTTCTTC
J gene: TRBJ2-1
D gene: .
clone size: .
V gene: TRBV7-9

CDR3 protein: CAFRREGAYEQYF
CDR3 DNA: TGTGCCTTTAGACGGGAGGGGGCTTACGAGCAGTACTTC
J gene: TRBJ2-7
D gene: .
clone size: once
V gene: TRBV10-3

CDR3 protein: CASSGLNQPQHF
CDR3 DNA: TGTGCCAGCAGTGGGCTGAATCAGCCCCAGCATTTT
J gene: TRBJ1-5
D gene: .
clone size: .
V gene: TRBV6-4

CDR3 protein: CASSLRTGGNTEAFF
CDR3 DNA: TGTGCCAGCAGTCTACGGACAGGGGGCAATACTGAAGCTTTCTTT
J gene: TRBJ1-1
D gene: TRBD1
clone size: few
V gene: TRBV6-5

CDR3 protein: CASSYSGQPLSYEQYF
CDR3 DNA: TGTGCCAGCAGTTACTCGGGGCAGCCCCTCTCCTACGAGCAGTACTTC
J gene: TRBJ2-7
D gene: .
clone size: .
V gene: TRBV6-2/TRBV6-3

CDR3 protein: CASSFDRNSPLHF
CDR3 DNA: TGTGCCAGCAGCTTTGACAGGAATTCACCCCTCCACTTT
J gene: TRBJ1-6
D gene: .
clone size: .
V gene: TRBV5-6

CDR3 protein: CASSRNRGGTEAFF
CDR3 DNA: TGTGCCAGCAGCCGCAACAGGGGGGGCACTGAAGCTTTCTTT
J gene: TRBJ1-1
D gene: TRBD1
clone size: .
V gene: TRBV14

CDR3 protein: CASSSSVVVKYF
CDR3 DNA: TGTGCCAGCAGTTCTAGCGTGGTAGTGAAGTACTTC
J gene: TRBJ2-7
D gene: .
clone size: .
V gene: TRBV28

CDR3 protein: CASRRTGLHEQYF
CDR3 DNA: TGTGCCAGCAGGCGGACAGGGTTGCACGAGCAGTACTTC
J gene: TRBJ2-7
D gene: TRBD1
clone size: once
V gene: TRBV14

CDR3 protein: CASSIPAGRSETQYF
CDR3 DNA: TGTGCCAGCAGCATCCCCGCGGGGCGTTCGGAGACCCAGTACTTC
J gene: TRBJ2-5
D gene: .
clone size: .
V gene: TRBV28

CDR3 protein: CATSDTTGYYGYTF
CDR3 DNA: TGTGCCACCAGTGATACGACAGGCTACTATGGCTACACCTTC
J gene: TRBJ1-2
D gene: .
clone size: .
V gene: TRBV24-1

CDR3 protein: CAWSVGQYQPQHF
CDR3 DNA: TGTGCCTGGAGTGTTGGACAGTATCAGCCCCAGCATTTT
J gene: TRBJ1-5
D gene: .
clone size: .
V gene: TRBV30

CDR3 protein: CASSLDPRGPADGYTF
CDR3 DNA: TGCGCCAGCAGCTTGGACCCACGCGGACCAGCGGATGGCTACACCTTC
J gene: TRBJ1-2
D gene: .
clone size: .
V gene: TRBV5-1

CDR3 protein: CASSSLDQAYGYTF
CDR3 DNA: TGTGCCAGCAGCTCCCTCGACCAGGCTTATGGCTACACCTTC
J gene: TRBJ1-2
D gene: .
clone size: .
V gene: TRBV3-1/TRBV3-2

CDR3 protein: CASGWAYGYTF
CDR3 DNA: TGTGCCAGCGGATGGGCCTATGGCTACACCTTC
J gene: TRBJ1-2
D gene: .
clone size: once
V gene: TRBV12-3/TRBV12-4

CDR3 protein: CASSFAQGGTEAFF
CDR3 DNA: TGTGCCAGCAGTTTCGCACAGGGCGGCACTGAAGCTTTCTTT
J gene: TRBJ1-1
D gene: .
clone size: .
V gene: TRBV2

CDR3 protein: CASSQVGGSGSVPGELFF
CDR3 DNA: TGTGCCAGCAGTCAGGTTGGGGGGAGCGGGAGTGTACCGGGAGAGCTGTTTTTT
J gene: TRBJ2-2
D gene: TRBD2
clone size: .
V gene: TRBV6-6

CDR3 protein: CAWSRLTSGGASQYF
CDR3 DNA: TGTGCCTGGAGTAGATTGACTAGCGGGGGGGCGTCGCAGTATTTT
J gene: TRBJ2-3
D gene: TRBD2
clone size: .
V gene: TRBV30